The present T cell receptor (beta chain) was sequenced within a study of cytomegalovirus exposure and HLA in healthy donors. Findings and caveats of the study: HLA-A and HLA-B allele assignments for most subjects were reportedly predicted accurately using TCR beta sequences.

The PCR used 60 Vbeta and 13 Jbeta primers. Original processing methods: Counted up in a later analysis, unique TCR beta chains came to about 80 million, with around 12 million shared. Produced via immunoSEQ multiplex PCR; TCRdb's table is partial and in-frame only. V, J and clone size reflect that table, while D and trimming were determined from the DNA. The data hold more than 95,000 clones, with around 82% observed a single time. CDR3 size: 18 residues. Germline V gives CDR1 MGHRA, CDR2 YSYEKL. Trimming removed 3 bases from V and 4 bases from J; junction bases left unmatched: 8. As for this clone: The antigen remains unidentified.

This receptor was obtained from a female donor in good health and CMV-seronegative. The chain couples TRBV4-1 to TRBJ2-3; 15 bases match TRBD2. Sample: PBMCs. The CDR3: CASSQAGTSGRRADTQYF. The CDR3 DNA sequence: TGCGCCAGCAGCCAGGCCGGGACTAGCGGGAGGAGAGCAGATACGCAGTATTTT.